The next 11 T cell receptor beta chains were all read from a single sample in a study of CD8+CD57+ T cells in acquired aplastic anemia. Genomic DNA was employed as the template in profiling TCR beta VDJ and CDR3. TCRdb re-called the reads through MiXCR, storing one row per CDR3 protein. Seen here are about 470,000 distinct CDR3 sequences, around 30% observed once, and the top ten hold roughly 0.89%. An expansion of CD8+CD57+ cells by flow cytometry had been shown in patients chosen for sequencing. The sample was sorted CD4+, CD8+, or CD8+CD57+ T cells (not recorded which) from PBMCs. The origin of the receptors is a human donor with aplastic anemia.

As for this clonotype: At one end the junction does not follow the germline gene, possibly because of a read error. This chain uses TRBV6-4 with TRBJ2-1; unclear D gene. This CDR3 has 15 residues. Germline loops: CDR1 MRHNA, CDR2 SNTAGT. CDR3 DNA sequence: TGTGCCAGCAGTGACAGGGCCGACTCCTACAATGAGCAATTCTTC. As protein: CASSDRADSYNEQFF.

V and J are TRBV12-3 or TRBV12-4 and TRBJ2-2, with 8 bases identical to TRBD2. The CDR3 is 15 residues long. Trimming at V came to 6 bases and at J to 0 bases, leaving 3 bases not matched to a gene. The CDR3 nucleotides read TGTGCCAGCAGCAGACTAGCGACGAACACCGGGGAGCTGTTTTTT. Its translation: CASSRLATNTGELFF.

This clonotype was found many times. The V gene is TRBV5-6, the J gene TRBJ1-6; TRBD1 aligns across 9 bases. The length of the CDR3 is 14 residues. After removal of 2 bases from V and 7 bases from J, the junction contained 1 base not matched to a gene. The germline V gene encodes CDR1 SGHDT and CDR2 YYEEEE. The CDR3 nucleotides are TGTGCCAGCAGCTTCGGGACAGGGAATTCACCCCTCCACTTT. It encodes CASSFGTGNSPLHF.

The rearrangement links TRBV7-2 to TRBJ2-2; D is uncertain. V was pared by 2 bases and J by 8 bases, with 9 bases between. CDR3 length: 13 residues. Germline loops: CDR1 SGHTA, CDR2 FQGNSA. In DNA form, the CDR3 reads TGTGCCAGCAGCTTACGGGTTTCGGGGGAGCTGTTTTTT. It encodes CASSLRVSGELFF.

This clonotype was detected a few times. The CDR3, as DNA: TGCGCCAGCAGCCCTGGACTAGCGGGGGAGGTTGAGCAGTTCTTC. The encoded protein is CASSPGLAGEVEQFF. This chain uses TRBV5-1 with TRBJ2-1; 13 bases align to TRBD2. This CDR3 spans 15 amino acids. Per germline, CDR1 SGHRS and CDR2 YFSETQ. V lost 4 bases and J lost 9; bases outside the gene matches: 7.

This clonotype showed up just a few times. CDR3 loop: CAWSVRGGRPQHF. CDR3 DNA: TGTGCCTGGAGTGTACGGGGAGGTCGGCCCCAGCATTTT. The chain links TRBV30 to TRBJ1-5; D not resolved. The CDR3 covers 13 residues. The germline CDR1 and CDR2 sequences are GTSNPN and SVGIG (reference sequence). Trimming removed 0 bases from V and 9 bases from J, with 12 bases in between.

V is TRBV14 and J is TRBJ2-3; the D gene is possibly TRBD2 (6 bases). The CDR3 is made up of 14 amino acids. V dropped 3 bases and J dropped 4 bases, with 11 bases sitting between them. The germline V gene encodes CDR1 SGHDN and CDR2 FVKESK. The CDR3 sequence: CASSQGLAPDTQYF. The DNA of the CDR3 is TGTGCCAGCAGCCAGGGGCTAGCGCCAGATACGCAGTATTTT.

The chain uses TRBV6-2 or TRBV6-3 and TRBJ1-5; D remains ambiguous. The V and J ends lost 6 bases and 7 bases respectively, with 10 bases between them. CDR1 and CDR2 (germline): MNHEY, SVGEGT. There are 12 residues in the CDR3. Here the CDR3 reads CASSTQRQPQHF. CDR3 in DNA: TGTGCCAGCAGCACCCAAAGGCAGCCCCAGCATTTT.

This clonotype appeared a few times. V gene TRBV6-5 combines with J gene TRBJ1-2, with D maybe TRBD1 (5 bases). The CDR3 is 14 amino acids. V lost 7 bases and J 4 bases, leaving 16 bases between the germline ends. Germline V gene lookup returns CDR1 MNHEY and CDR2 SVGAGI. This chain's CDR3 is CASISPGTGYGYTF. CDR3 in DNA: TGTGCCAGCATTTCGCCAGGGACGGGCTATGGCTACACCTTC.

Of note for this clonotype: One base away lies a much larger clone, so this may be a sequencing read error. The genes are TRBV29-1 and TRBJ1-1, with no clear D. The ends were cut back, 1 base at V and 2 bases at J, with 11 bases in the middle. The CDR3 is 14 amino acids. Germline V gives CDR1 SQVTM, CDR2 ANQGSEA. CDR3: CSVEVRAPNTEAFF. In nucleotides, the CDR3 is TGCAGCGTTGAAGTGCGGGCCCCCAACACTGAAGCTTTCTTT. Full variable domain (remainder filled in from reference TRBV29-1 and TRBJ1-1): SAVISQKPSRDICQRGTSLTIQCQVDSQVTMMFWYRQQPGQSLTLIATANQGSEATYESGFVIDKFPISRPNLTFSTLTVSNMSPEDSSIYLCSVEVRAPNTEAFFGQGTRLTVV.

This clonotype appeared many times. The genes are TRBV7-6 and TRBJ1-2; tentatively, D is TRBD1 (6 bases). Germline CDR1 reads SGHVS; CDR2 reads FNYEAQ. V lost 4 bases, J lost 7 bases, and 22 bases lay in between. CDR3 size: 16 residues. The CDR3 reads CASSSDSGAFGRGYTF. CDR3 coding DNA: TGTGCCAGCAGCTCGGATTCAGGGGCTTTCGGTCGTGGCTACACCTTC.